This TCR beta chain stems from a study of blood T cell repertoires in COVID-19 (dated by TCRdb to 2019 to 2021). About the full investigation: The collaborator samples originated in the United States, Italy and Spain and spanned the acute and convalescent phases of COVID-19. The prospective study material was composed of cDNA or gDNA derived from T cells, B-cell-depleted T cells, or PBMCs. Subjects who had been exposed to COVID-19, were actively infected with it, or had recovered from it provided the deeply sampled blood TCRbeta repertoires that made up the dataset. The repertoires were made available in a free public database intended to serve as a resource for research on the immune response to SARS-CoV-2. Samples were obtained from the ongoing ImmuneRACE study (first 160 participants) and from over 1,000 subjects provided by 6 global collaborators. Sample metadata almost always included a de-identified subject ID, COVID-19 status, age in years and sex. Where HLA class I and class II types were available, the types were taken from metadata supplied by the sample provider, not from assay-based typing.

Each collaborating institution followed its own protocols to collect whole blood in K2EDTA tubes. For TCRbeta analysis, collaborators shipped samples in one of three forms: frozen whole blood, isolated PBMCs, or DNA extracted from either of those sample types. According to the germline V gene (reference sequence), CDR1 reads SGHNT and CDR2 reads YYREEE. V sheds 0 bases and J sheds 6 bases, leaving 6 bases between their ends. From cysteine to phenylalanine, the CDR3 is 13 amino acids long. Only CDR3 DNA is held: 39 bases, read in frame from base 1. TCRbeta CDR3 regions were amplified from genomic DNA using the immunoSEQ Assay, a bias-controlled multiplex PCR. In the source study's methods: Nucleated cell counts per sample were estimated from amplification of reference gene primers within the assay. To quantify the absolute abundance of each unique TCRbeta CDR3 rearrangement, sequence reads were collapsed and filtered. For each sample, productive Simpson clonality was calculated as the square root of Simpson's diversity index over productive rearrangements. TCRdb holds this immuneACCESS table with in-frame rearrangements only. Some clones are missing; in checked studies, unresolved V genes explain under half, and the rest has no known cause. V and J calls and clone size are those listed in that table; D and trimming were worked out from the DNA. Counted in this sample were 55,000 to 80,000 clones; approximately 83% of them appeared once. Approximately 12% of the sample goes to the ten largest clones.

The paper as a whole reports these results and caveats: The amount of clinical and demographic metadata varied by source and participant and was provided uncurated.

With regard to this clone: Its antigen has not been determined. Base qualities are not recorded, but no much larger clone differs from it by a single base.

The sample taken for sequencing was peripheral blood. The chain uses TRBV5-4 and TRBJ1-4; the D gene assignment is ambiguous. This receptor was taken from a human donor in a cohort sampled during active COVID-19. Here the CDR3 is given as CASSLGRYEKLFF. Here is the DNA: TGTGCCAGCAGCTTGGGCAGATATGAAAAACTGTTTTTT.